The rows below give T cell receptor beta chains drawn from one sample of a study of beta chain features in type 1 diabetes. Only in-frame clones appear in the TCRdb table, and some are missing; sequencing was by immunoSEQ multiplex PCR. The table lists about 450,000 clones, 11% of them singletons. Sequenced sample: naive CD4+ T cells from blood. These receptors all come from a woman under 30 in good health. The CDR3 runs from the conserved cysteine through the conserved F or W. Fields, in order: J gene, D gene, V gene, clone size, CDR3 protein, CDR3 DNA. A D gene is named only where the DNA matches it firmly. Some rows mark clone size as missing; the rest say once, few, many or name a class of expanded clone.

j_gene: TRBJ2-1
d_gene: TRBD1
v_gene: TRBV2
abundance: few
CDR3aa: CASSTTGGNEQFF
CDR3nt: TGTGCCAGCAGTACGACAGGGGGCAATGAGCAGTTCTTC

j_gene: TRBJ2-3
d_gene: NA
v_gene: TRBV7-2
abundance: NA
CDR3aa: CASSHRGDDTQYF
CDR3nt: TGTGCCAGCAGCCACCGAGGGGATGATACGCAGTATTTT

j_gene: TRBJ2-5
d_gene: NA
v_gene: TRBV6-6
abundance: few
CDR3aa: CASTPQGVGETQYF
CDR3nt: TGTGCCAGCACCCCACAGGGCGTCGGGGAGACCCAGTACTTC

j_gene: TRBJ2-3
d_gene: TRBD2
v_gene: TRBV9
abundance: few
CDR3aa: CASSVDAGGYTDTQYF
CDR3nt: TGTGCCAGCAGCGTAGACGCGGGAGGGTACACAGATACGCAGTATTTT

j_gene: TRBJ2-1
d_gene: TRBD1
v_gene: TRBV5-1
abundance: NA
CDR3aa: CAISAGQAGGDEQFF
CDR3nt: TGCGCCATCTCCGCGGGACAGGCTGGAGGGGATGAGCAGTTCTTC

j_gene: TRBJ1-1
d_gene: NA
v_gene: TRBV28
abundance: few
CDR3aa: CASSSPGETEAFF
CDR3nt: TGTGCCAGCAGTTCCCCGGGGGAGACTGAAGCTTTCTTT

j_gene: TRBJ1-2
d_gene: TRBD1
v_gene: TRBV29-1
abundance: NA
CDR3aa: CSYLRGTGNYGYTF
CDR3nt: TGCAGCTATTTACGCGGGACAGGCAACTATGGCTACACCTTC

j_gene: TRBJ2-1
d_gene: NA
v_gene: TRBV15
abundance: NA
CDR3aa: CATSPGSYNEQFF
CDR3nt: TGTGCCACCAGCCCCGGGAGCTACAATGAGCAGTTCTTC

j_gene: TRBJ1-1
d_gene: NA
v_gene: TRBV25-1
abundance: NA
CDR3aa: CASSEGALETEAFF
CDR3nt: TGTGCCAGCAGTGAGGGGGCATTGGAAACTGAAGCTTTCTTT

j_gene: TRBJ2-3
d_gene: NA
v_gene: TRBV15
abundance: few
CDR3aa: CATSRRTAPQYF
CDR3nt: TGTGCCACCAGCAGGAGGACAGCTCCGCAGTATTTT

j_gene: TRBJ2-1
d_gene: TRBD2
v_gene: TRBV2
abundance: NA
CDR3aa: CASTPGLAYNEQFF
CDR3nt: TGTGCCAGCACTCCGGGACTAGCGTACAATGAGCAGTTCTTC

j_gene: TRBJ2-1
d_gene: NA
v_gene: TRBV4-3
abundance: few
CDR3aa: CASSPIPGGQAYNEQFF
CDR3nt: TGCGCCAGCAGCCCGATCCCGGGAGGACAGGCTTACAATGAGCAGTTCTTC

j_gene: TRBJ2-5
d_gene: TRBD2
v_gene: TRBV6-5
abundance: NA
CDR3aa: CASRRSAGEETQYF
CDR3nt: TGTGCCAGCAGAAGGTCAGCGGGGGAAGAGACCCAGTACTTC

j_gene: TRBJ2-3
d_gene: NA
v_gene: TRBV6-5
abundance: few
CDR3aa: CASKLARSTDTQYF
CDR3nt: TGTGCCAGCAAGCTAGCGAGAAGCACAGATACGCAGTATTTT

j_gene: TRBJ2-3
d_gene: NA
v_gene: TRBV7-2
abundance: NA
CDR3aa: CASSLRLSTDTQYF
CDR3nt: TGTGCCAGCAGCTTGCGACTTAGCACAGATACGCAGTATTTT

j_gene: TRBJ2-5
d_gene: TRBD2
v_gene: TRBV4-3
abundance: NA
CDR3aa: CASSQDIGSGATGTQYF
CDR3nt: TGCGCCAGCAGCCAAGATATCGGTAGCGGGGCCACGGGGACCCAGTACTTC

j_gene: TRBJ2-7
d_gene: NA
v_gene: TRBV7-2
abundance: NA
CDR3aa: CASSPAQTSYEQYF
CDR3nt: TGTGCCAGCAGCCCGGCCCAAACCTCCTACGAGCAGTACTTC

j_gene: TRBJ2-1
d_gene: NA
v_gene: TRBV9
abundance: few
CDR3aa: CASSVTGGLTSYNEQFF
CDR3nt: TGTGCCAGCAGCGTCACCGGGGGCCTCACTTCCTACAATGAGCAGTTCTTC

j_gene: TRBJ1-4
d_gene: NA
v_gene: TRBV6-6
abundance: few
CDR3aa: CASSYDYREKLFF
CDR3nt: TGTGCCAGCAGTTACGACTACAGGGAAAAACTGTTTTTT

j_gene: TRBJ2-3
d_gene: TRBD2
v_gene: TRBV27
abundance: few
CDR3aa: CASSLRGLALKGTQYF
CDR3nt: TGTGCCAGCAGTTTACGAGGACTAGCGCTAAAGGGTACGCAGTATTTT

j_gene: TRBJ1-2
d_gene: NA
v_gene: TRBV4-2
abundance: NA
CDR3aa: CASRAPGDYGYTF
CDR3nt: TGTGCCAGCAGGGCACCAGGGGACTATGGCTACACCTTC